One and the same sample provided the 13 T cell receptor beta chains below, sequenced in a study of T cell changes during pregnancy in multiple sclerosis. Only in-frame clones appear in the TCRdb table, and some are missing; sequencing was by immunoSEQ multiplex PCR. Here the sample spans approximately 74,000 clones, approximately 92% being singletons. Sequenced material: peripheral blood, taken before pregnancy. The source of these receptors is a female donor with multiple sclerosis, enrolled in a pregnancy study.

The chain employs TRBV28 and TRBJ1-5; 9 nucleotides match TRBD1. Germline lookup yields CDR1 MDHEN and CDR2 SYDVKM. This CDR3 contains 13 residues. Trimming at V came to 9 bases and at J to 6 bases, leaving 6 bases not matched to a gene. The CDR3 region is CASRDRDTQPQHF. DNA for the CDR3: TGTGCCAGTAGGGACAGGGACACTCAGCCCCAGCATTTT.

This clone was recorded once. CDR3 in amino acids: CASSPGQVSYEQYF. The CDR3 region has the DNA TGTGCCAGCAGCCCCGGACAGGTTTCCTACGAGCAGTACTTC. This chain uses TRBV6-6 with TRBJ2-7; 7 positions match TRBD1. With V trimmed by 6 bases and J by 1 base, 6 bases remained unmatched. The CDR3 extends over 14 amino acids. Germline CDR1 MNHNY, CDR2 SVGAGI (reference sequence).

The chain uses TRBV19 and TRBJ2-1, with 13 bases aligning to TRBD2. Losses at the gene ends were 6 bases for V and 4 bases for J; bases not matched to a gene: 6. Germline CDR1 reads LNHDA; CDR2 reads SQIVND (reference sequence). The CDR3 sequence is 16 residues long. The CDR3 DNA is TGTGCCAGTAGAGGACTAGCGGGAGACGGGTACAATGAGCAGTTCTTC. It yields the protein CASRGLAGDGYNEQFF.

This chain connects TRBV7-9 to TRBJ2-1, with D tentatively TRBD1 (6 bases). This CDR3 spans 15 amino acids. V lost 6 bases and J 2 bases, leaving 14 bases between the germline ends. Germline V gene data show CDR1 as SEHNR and CDR2 as FQNEAQ (reference sequence). The CDR3, as DNA: TGTGCCAGCAGGCCAGGGGCCGGGGCCTACAATGAGCAGTTCTTC. Amino acids: CASRPGAGAYNEQFF.

This chain links TRBV2 with TRBJ2-6; TRBD1 might be the D (6 bases). The germline V and J ends were trimmed by 10 bases and 0 bases, with 19 bases remaining between them. From germline, CDR1 is SNHLY and CDR2 FYNNEI. The CDR3 is 17 residues long. In DNA, the CDR3 is TGTGCCACCTCATGGGGACATCCGAGCTCTGGGGCCAACGTCCTGACTTTC. It yields the protein CATSWGHPSSGANVLTF.

The chain combines TRBV2 with TRBJ2-2, with D possibly being TRBD1 (5 bases). The germline gives CDR1 SNHLY, CDR2 FYNNEI. Trimming took 2 bases from V and 5 from J, leaving 12 bases between them. This CDR3 spans 15 amino acids. The CDR3 protein is CASSEQAGRTGELFF. The CDR3, as DNA: TGTGCCAGCAGTGAACAGGCAGGGCGGACCGGGGAGCTGTTTTTT. The whole variable domain, filled in from reference TRBV2 and TRBJ2-2, reads EPEVTQTPSHQVTQMGQEVILRCVPISNHLYFYWYRQILGQKVEFLVSFYNNEISEKSEIFDDQFSVERPDGSNFTLKIRSTKLEDSAMYFCASSEQAGRTGELFFGEGSRLTVL.

V gene TRBV7-2 combines with J gene TRBJ1-2; 7 positions agree with TRBD1. This CDR3 contains 14 residues. Germline V gene lookup returns CDR1 SGHTA and CDR2 FQGNSA. Losses at the gene ends were 10 bases for V and 4 bases for J; bases not matched to a gene: 12. CDR3 nucleotides: TGTGCCACCATTAACAGGGGAGTAGGCTATGGCTACACCTTC. It yields the protein CATINRGVGYGYTF.

The chain has TRBV28 and TRBJ1-1; a possible D gene is TRBD1 (5 bases). This CDR3 is 14 amino acids long. The V and J ends lost 2 bases and 6 bases respectively, with 13 bases between them. Germline V lookup: CDR1 MDHEN, CDR2 SYDVKM. CDR3 loop: CASSLVSGWAEAFF. The CDR3 DNA reads as TGTGCCAGCAGTTTAGTCTCAGGGTGGGCTGAAGCTTTCTTT.

This clone has a single count. CDR3 amino acids: CASSPLPTGTNTEAFF. CDR3 in DNA: TGTGCCAGCTCACCCCTACCGACAGGGACGAACACTGAAGCTTTCTTT. V usage is TRBV18 and J usage is TRBJ1-1; 7 bases align to TRBD1. Looked up from germline, CDR1 is KGHSH and CDR2 is LQKENI. Trimming at V came to 3 bases and at J to 1 base, leaving 8 bases not matched to a gene. The CDR3 loop spans 16 amino acids.

The V and J genes are TRBV9 and TRBJ2-5, with 12 bases fitting TRBD2. Trimming at V came to 0 bases and at J to 3 bases, leaving 0 bases not matched to a gene. CDR1 is SGDLS and CDR2 is YYNGEE in the germline V gene. This CDR3 spans 15 amino acids. For the CDR3, the DNA is TGTGCCAGCAGCGTAGGACTAGCGGGAGAAGAGACCCAGTACTTC. This gives the protein CASSVGLAGEETQYF. The variable domain in full, with the rest retrieved from reference TRBV9 and TRBJ2-5, is DSGVTQTPKHLITATGQRVTLRCSPRSGDLSVYWYQQSLDQGLQFLIQYYNGEERAKGNILERFSAQQFPDLHSELNLSSLELGDSALYFCASSVGLAGEETQYFGPGTRLLVL.

The rearrangement joins TRBV9 to TRBJ1-2; 7 bases fit TRBD1. The CDR3 has 14 amino acids. Trimming at V came to 0 bases and at J to 1 base, leaving 0 bases not matched to a gene. CDR1 is SGDLS and CDR2 is YYNGEE in the germline V gene. CDR3 residues: CASSVAGGNYGYTF. Here the CDR3 DNA reads TGTGCCAGCAGCGTAGCAGGGGGTAACTATGGCTACACCTTC.

The chain combines TRBV27 with TRBJ2-1; 8 nucleotides line up with TRBD2. V trimming: 3 bases; J trimming: 5 bases; junction bases outside the gene matches: 6. There are 15 residues in the CDR3. Per germline, CDR1 MNHEY and CDR2 SMNVEV (reference sequence). The CDR3 nucleotides are TGTGCCAGCAGTTTCAGCGGGAGCGGACACAATGAGCAGTTCTTC. Amino acid sequence: CASSFSGSGHNEQFF.

The table lists this clone with a count of one. This chain's CDR3 is CASSSGSTYEQYF. The CDR3, as DNA: TGTGCCAGCAGTAGCGGGAGTACATACGAGCAGTACTTC. The chain couples TRBV27 to TRBJ2-7; 8 positions agree with TRBD2. The CDR3 loop spans 13 amino acids. Looked up from germline, CDR1 is MNHEY and CDR2 is SMNVEV (reference sequence). The junction had 4 bases not matched to a gene; V was cut back by 5 bases and J by 4 bases.